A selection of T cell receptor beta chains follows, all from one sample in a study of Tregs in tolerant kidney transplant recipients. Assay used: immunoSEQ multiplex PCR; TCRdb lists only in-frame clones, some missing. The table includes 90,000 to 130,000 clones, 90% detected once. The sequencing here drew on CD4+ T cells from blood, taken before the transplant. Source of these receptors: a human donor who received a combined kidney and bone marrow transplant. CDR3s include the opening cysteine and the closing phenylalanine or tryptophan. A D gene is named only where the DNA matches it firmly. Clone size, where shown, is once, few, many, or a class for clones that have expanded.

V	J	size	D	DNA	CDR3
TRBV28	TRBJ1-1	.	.	TGTGCCAGCAGTTTATTGGTAGGGAGGGTCACTGAAGCTTTCTTT	CASSLLVGRVTEAFF
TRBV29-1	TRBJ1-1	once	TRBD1	TGCAGCGTCACCGGACAGGGGCGGAAGAACACTGAAGCTTTCTTT	CSVTGQGRKNTEAFF
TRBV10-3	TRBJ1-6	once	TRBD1	TGTGCCATCAGTGGAAACCCGACAGGGAGTGATGGTTCACCCCTCCACTTT	CAISGNPTGSDGSPLHF
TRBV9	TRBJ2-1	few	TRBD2	TGTGCCAGCAGCGTTACTAGCGGAAAAGGAAATGAGCAGTTCTTC	CASSVTSGKGNEQFF
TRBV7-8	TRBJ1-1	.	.	TGTGCCAGCAGCTTAATGTCCGGGGGTGGTACTGAAGCTTTCTTT	CASSLMSGGGTEAFF
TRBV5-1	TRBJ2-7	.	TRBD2	TGCGCCAGCAGCTTGCTGGCGGGGGAGGACTACGAGCAGTACTTC	CASSLLAGEDYEQYF
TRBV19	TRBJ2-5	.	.	TGTGCCAGTAGTATACAGGGGGGAAAAGAGACCCAGTACTTC	CASSIQGGKETQYF
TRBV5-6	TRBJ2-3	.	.	TGTGCCAGCAGCTTTGGGGCCCGTCCTAGCGGCACAGATACGCAGTATTTT	CASSFGARPSGTDTQYF
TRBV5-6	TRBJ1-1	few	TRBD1	TGTGCCAGCAGCTTGCGCGGGACAGGGGGCGGTGAAGCTTTCTTT	CASSLRGTGGGEAFF
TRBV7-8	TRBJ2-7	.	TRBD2	TGTGCCAGCAGCTTAGAACTAGCGGGCACCTACGAGCAGTACTTC	CASSLELAGTYEQYF
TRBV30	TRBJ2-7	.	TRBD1	TGTGCCTGGAGTGTTCAGACAGGGATTTCCTACGAGCAGTACTTC	CAWSVQTGISYEQYF
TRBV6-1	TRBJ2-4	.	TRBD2	TGTGCCAGCAGTGAAAGAAGCGGGGGGGAAAACATTCAGTACTTC	CASSERSGGENIQYF
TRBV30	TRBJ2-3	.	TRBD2	TGTGCCTGGAGTTGGGGTAGCGGGAGGGATACGCAGTATTTT	CAWSWGSGRDTQYF
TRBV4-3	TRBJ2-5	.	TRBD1	TGCGCCAGCAGCCACGGGACAGGGGGCTTGGGAGAGACCCAGTACTTC	CASSHGTGGLGETQYF
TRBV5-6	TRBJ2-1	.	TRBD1	TGTGCCAGCAGCGCAACCCAGGGCCTACAGGGGACCCAGTACAATGAGCAGTTCTTC	CASSATQGLQGTQYNEQFF
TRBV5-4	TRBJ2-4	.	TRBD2	TGTGCCAGCAGCTTTTATAGGAGCGGGGGGGCCAAAAACATTCAGTACTTC	CASSFYRSGGAKNIQYF
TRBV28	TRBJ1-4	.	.	TGTGCCAGCAGCCGGAATGAAAAACTGTTTTTT	CASSRNEKLFF
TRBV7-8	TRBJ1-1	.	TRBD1	TGTGCCAGCAGCCCCTACAGGGGAAAGTCTGAAGCTTTCTTT	CASSPYRGKSEAFF
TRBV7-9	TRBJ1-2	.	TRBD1	TGTGCCAGCAGCGACAGGGGGGGCTATGGCTACACCTTC	CASSDRGGYGYTF
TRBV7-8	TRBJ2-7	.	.	TGTGCCAGCAGCTTAGGACCACAGTTAGACGAGCAGTACTTC	CASSLGPQLDEQYF
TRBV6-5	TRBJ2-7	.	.	TGTGCCAGCAGTTCCCCAGGACTGGCAAGCTCCTACGAGCAGTACTTC	CASSSPGLASSYEQYF
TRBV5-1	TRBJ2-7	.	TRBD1	TGCGCCAGCAGCTTGGGGTCGGGACAGGGTTCCTACGAGCAGTACTTC	CASSLGSGQGSYEQYF
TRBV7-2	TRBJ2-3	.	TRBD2	TGTGCCAGCAGCCCTCGTGAGAGGGGAGGGGATACGCAGTATTTT	CASSPRERGGDTQYF
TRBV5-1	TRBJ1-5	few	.	TGCGCCAGCAGCTTGGTACCGGATCAGCCCCAGCATTTT	CASSLVPDQPQHF
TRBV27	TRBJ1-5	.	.	TGTGCCAGCAGTAAGAGATATAGCAATCAGCCCCAGCATTTT	CASSKRYSNQPQHF
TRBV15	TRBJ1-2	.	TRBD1	TGTGCCACCAGCAGAGAGGCAGGGGGCCCCTATGGCTACACCTTC	CATSREAGGPYGYTF
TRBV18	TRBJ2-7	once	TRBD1	TGTGCCAGCTCATTAACAGGGGGCGCTCCCTTCGGCGAGCAGTACTTC	CASSLTGGAPFGEQYF
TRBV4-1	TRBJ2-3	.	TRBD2	TGCGCCAGCAGCCTTTCCGGGACTAGGGGCACAGATACGCAGTATTTT	CASSLSGTRGTDTQYF
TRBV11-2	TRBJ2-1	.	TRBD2	TGTGCCAGCAGCTTAGATAATAGCGGGGGTTTCAATGAGCAGTTCTTC	CASSLDNSGGFNEQFF